This T cell receptor beta chain stems from a study of blood T cell repertoires in COVID-19. The wider study: Samples taken during acute and convalescent COVID-19 were collected in the United States, Italy and Spain. Sample material is recorded as cDNA or gDNA derived from T cells, B-cell-depleted T cells, or PBMCs.

Sequencing was performed with immunoSEQ multiplex PCR; in TCRdb, only in-frame clones are kept and a portion is missing. Here the sample spans approximately 90,000 clones, roughly 80% being singletons. Looked up from germline, CDR1 is LNHDA and CDR2 is SQIVND (reference sequence). This CDR3 spans 14 amino acids. Losses at the gene ends were 5 bases for V and 3 bases for J; bases not matched to a gene: 5. This clone was seen more than once but under ten times. Those enrolled in Seattle joined during active infection and were followed longitudinally afterward. The TCR sequence derives from a man between 65 and 85 years old with COVID-19, enrolled during active disease. V is TRBV19 and J is TRBJ1-1, with 8 bases fitting TRBD1. Sample: peripheral blood. The CDR3 reads CASSLRTGYTEAFF. The CDR3 DNA follows: TGTGCCAGTAGTCTCAGGACAGGGTACACTGAAGCTTTCTTT.